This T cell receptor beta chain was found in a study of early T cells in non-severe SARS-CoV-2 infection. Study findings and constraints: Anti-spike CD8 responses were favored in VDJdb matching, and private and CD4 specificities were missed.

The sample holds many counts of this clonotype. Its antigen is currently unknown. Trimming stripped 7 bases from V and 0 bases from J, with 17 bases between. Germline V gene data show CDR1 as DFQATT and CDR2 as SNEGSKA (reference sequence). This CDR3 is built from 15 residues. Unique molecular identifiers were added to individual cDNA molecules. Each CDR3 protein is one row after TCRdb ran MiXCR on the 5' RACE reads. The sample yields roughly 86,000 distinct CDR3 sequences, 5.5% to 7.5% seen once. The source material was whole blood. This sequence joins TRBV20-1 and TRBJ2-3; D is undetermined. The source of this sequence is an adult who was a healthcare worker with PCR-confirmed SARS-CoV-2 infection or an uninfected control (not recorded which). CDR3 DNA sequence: TGCAGTGTGCGCGGTCCCCGGCAGAGCACAGATACGCAGTATTTT. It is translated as CSVRGPRQSTDTQYF.